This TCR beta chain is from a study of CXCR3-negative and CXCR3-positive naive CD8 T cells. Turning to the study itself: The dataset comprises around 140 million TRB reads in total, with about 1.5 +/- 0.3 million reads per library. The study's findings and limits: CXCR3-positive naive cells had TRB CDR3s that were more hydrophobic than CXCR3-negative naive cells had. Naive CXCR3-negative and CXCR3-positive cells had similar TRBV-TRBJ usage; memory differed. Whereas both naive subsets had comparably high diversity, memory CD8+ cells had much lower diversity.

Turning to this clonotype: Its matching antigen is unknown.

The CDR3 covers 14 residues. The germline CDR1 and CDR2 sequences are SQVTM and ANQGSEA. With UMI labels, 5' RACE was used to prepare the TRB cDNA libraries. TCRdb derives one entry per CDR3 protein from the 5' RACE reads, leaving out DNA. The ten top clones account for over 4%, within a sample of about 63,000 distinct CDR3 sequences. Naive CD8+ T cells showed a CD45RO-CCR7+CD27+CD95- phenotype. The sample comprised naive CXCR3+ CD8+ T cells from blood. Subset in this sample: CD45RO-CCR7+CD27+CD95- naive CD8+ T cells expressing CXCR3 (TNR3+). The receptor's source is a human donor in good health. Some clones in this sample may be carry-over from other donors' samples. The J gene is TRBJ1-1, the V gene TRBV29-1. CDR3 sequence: CSVEQANLGTEAFF.